This T cell receptor beta chain appears in the sequencing data of a study of lung T cells in sarcoidosis with Löfgren's syndrome. A single record per CDR3 protein comes from TCRdb applying MiXCR to the reads. The sample yields 58,000 or so distinct CDR3 sequences, 20% to 25% seen once. This clonotype was seen repeatedly, ten times or more. The sequence came from a human donor with sarcoidosis (Löfgren's syndrome or another form), or a control subject (not recorded which). The sample taken for sequencing was CD4+ T cells from PBMCs.

CDR3: CASNRVESTDTQYF. The DNA of the CDR3 is TGTGCCAGTAACAGAGTAGAAAGCACAGATACGCAGTATTTT. The chain combines TRBV6-1 with TRBJ2-3; no firm D call. The CDR3 has 14 amino acids. Germline CDR1 MNHNS, CDR2 SASEGT. V lost 9 bases, J lost 0 bases, and 13 bases lay in between.